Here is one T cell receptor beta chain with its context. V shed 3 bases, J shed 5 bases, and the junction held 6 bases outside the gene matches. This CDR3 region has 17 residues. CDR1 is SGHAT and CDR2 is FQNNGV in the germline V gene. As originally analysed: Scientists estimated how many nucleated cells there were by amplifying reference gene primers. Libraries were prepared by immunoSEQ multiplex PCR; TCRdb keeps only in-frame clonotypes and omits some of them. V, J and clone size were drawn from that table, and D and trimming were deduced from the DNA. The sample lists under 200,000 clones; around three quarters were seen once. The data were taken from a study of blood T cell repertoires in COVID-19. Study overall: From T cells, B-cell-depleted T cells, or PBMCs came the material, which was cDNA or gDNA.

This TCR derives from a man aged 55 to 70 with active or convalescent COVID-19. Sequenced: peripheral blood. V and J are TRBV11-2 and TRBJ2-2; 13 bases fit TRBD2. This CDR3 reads CASSFILAGGETGELFF. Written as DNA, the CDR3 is TGTGCCAGCAGCTTTATACTAGCGGGAGGGGAGACCGGGGAGCTGTTTTTT.